This TCR beta chain was captured by sequencing in a study of shared clonotypes between healthy human individuals. Trimming removed 5 bases from V and 1 base from J, with 11 bases in between. The V gene's germline CDR1 is LNHDA and CDR2 SQIVND (reference sequence). This CDR3 spans 14 amino acids. In its sample, this clone was seen once. Sequencing used immunoSEQ multiplex PCR; TCRdb keeps in-frame clones, though not all of them. The sample includes about 660,000 clones, approximately 79% of them seen just once. The clonotype originates from a woman younger than 45 in good health. V and J are TRBV19 and TRBJ1-2; D unclear. The specimen was memory CD4+ T cells sorted from blood. Subset specified: CD45RA-negative fraction. The DNA for the CDR3 is TGTGCCAGTAGTTACGCTTACAGTAACTATGGCTACACCTTC. Translated: CASSYAYSNYGYTF.